Below, 26 T cell receptor beta chains from the same sample are listed, as sequenced in a study of human T cells and chemical hapten exposure. TCRdb reprocessed the RACE reads with MiXCR, giving one entry per CDR3 protein. This sample carries around 180,000 distinct CDR3 sequences, around 30% of them seen once, and the ten largest clones take less than 3.5%. Time point denoted: pre-sensitization, week 0. Described treatment: therapeutic diphenylcyclopropenone sensitization with weekly scalp DPC. The sample here was whole blood, taken in connection with sensitization to the hapten diphenylcyclopropenone (DPC). These receptors originate from a woman in her 30s with alopecia areata. Some clones in this sample may be carry-over from other donors' samples.

This clonotype was detected only a few times. The chain couples TRBV28 to TRBJ1-2; 7 bases line up with TRBD1. Germline lookup yields CDR1 MDHEN and CDR2 SYDVKM. V shed 4 bases, J shed 4 bases, and the junction held 6 bases outside the gene matches. The CDR3 runs to 14 residues. DNA of the CDR3: TGTGCCAGCAGTTCGTCGACAGGGCTCTATGGCTACACCTTC. Translated: CASSSSTGLYGYTF.

The table lists this clonotype with a count of one. The V call is TRBV7-9, the J call TRBJ2-3, with a tentative D call TRBD2 (6 bases). Looked up from germline, CDR1 is SEHNR and CDR2 is FQNEAQ (reference sequence). The CDR3 spans 14 residues. Trimming stripped 3 bases from V and 6 bases from J, with 13 bases between. CDR3 sequence: CASSLSGPMDTQYF. The DNA for the CDR3 is TGTGCCAGCAGCTTGAGCGGGCCGATGGATACGCAGTATTTT.

The rearrangement joins TRBV6-5 to TRBJ1-1; no firm D call. From germline, CDR1 is MNHEY and CDR2 SVGAGI. The CDR3 extends over 13 amino acids. Trimming pared 6 bases from V and 1 base from J, leaving 9 bases between. In nucleotides, the CDR3 is TGTGCCAGCAGATGGGCAGGGAACACTGAAGCTTTCTTT. Translating it yields CASRWAGNTEAFF.

The sample holds a few counts of this clonotype. The V gene is TRBV20-1, the J gene TRBJ2-3, with D possibly TRBD1 on 6 matching bases. Germline CDR1 and CDR2: DFQATT and SNEGSKA (reference sequence). This CDR3 region has 22 residues. Trimming cost V 0 bases and J 5 bases, with 36 bases left between them. The CDR3 is CSARDPYVTVRGGLVLGDTQYF. The CDR3 nucleotides read TGCAGTGCTAGAGATCCCTACGTAACTGTAAGAGGGGGTCTAGTATTGGGAGATACGCAGTATTTT.

This clonotype turned up a few times. The chain couples TRBV28 to TRBJ1-1; D is unclear. CDR3 length: 11 amino acids. Germline-derived CDR1 and CDR2 are MDHEN and SYDVKM. V dropped 4 bases and J dropped 4 bases, with 4 bases sitting between them. The CDR3 reads CASSSSTEAFF. The CDR3 bases are TGTGCCAGCAGTTCGTCCACTGAAGCTTTCTTT.

The chain joins TRBV20-1 to TRBJ2-1, with unresolved D. CDR1 and CDR2 (germline): DFQATT, SNEGSKA (reference sequence). V lost 1 base and J 9 bases, leaving 10 bases between the germline ends. CDR3 size: 12 residues. CDR3 protein: CSARVSSLEQFF. CDR3 sequence (DNA): TGCAGTGCTAGAGTGAGCAGTCTTGAGCAGTTCTTC.

The J gene is TRBJ2-2, the V gene TRBV28, with 11 nucleotides matching TRBD2. Looked up from germline, CDR1 is MDHEN and CDR2 is SYDVKM. The V and J ends lost 2 bases and 8 bases, in that order; junction bases with no gene match: 7. The CDR3 has 16 amino acids. Here the CDR3 reads CASSLIAGGLAGELFF. The CDR3 DNA follows: TGTGCCAGCAGTTTAATAGCGGGAGGGCTTGCTGGGGAGCTGTTTTTT.

The chain couples TRBV2 to TRBJ1-2, with D tentatively TRBD1 (5 bases). CDR1 and CDR2 from the germline V gene are SNHLY and FYNNEI. The V end was cut by 7 bases, the J end by 8 bases, with 17 bases between. CDR3 length: 13 residues. Written as DNA, the CDR3 is TGTGCCAGCACCTCCTTCGGGGGTGAGGGCTACACCTTC. Translated: CASTSFGGEGYTF.

The chain has TRBV4-3 and TRBJ2-2, with 9 bases identical to TRBD2. This CDR3 contains 15 residues. With V trimmed by 1 base and J by 5 bases, 2 bases remained unmatched. Per germline, CDR1 LGHNA and CDR2 YSLEER. CDR3 sequence: CASSQVSGGTGELFF. CDR3 sequence (DNA): TGCGCCAGCAGCCAAGTTAGCGGGGGTACCGGGGAGCTGTTTTTT.

The V call is TRBV19, the J call TRBJ2-7; D perhaps matches TRBD1 (6 bases). The V gene's germline CDR1 is LNHDA and CDR2 SQIVND (reference sequence). The V end was cut by 3 bases, the J end by 3 bases, with 9 bases between. This CDR3 contains 13 residues. The CDR3 nucleotides are TGTGCCAGTAGTATCGCCAGGGGCTACGAGCAGTACTTC. Protein: CASSIARGYEQYF.

The rearrangement uses TRBV29-1 and TRBJ1-3, with D unclear. This CDR3 spans 12 amino acids. Trimming removed 8 bases from V and 4 bases from J, with 12 bases in between. CDR1 and CDR2 (germline): SQVTM, ANQGSEA. The CDR3 sequence: CSPNSSGNTIYF. CDR3 DNA sequence: TGCAGCCCAAACTCTTCAGGAAACACCATATATTTT.

In this sample, this clonotype turned up a few times. This chain links TRBV13 with TRBJ2-1, with TRBD2 matching over 14 bases. Unmatched junction bases numbered 1, after V lost 4 bases and J lost 5 bases. The CDR3 is 15 amino acids. Germline V lookup: CDR1 PRHDT, CDR2 FYEKMQ (reference sequence). In DNA, the CDR3 is TGTGCCAGCAGCTCGGGACTAGCGGGGGACAATGAGCAGTTCTTC. Its translation is CASSSGLAGDNEQFF.

This CDR3 is CSVEELGHQPQHF. The CDR3 nucleotides are TGCAGCGTTGAAGAGCTAGGGCACCAGCCCCAGCATTTT. The V gene is TRBV29-1, the J gene TRBJ1-5; no clear D. The germline V gene has CDR1 SQVTM and CDR2 ANQGSEA. Trimming cost V 0 bases and J 7 bases, with 10 bases left between them. The CDR3 runs to 13 residues.

The genes are TRBV6-2 or TRBV6-3 and TRBJ1-5; D gene uncertain. Germline loops: CDR1 MNHEY, CDR2 SVGEGT. The CDR3 is made up of 14 amino acids. V lost 7 bases, J lost 5 bases, and 15 bases lay in between. The CDR3 is CASTQSGRDQPQHF. CDR3 DNA sequence: TGTGCCAGCACCCAATCCGGGCGGGATCAGCCCCAGCATTTT.

This clonotype has more than one count but fewer than ten. The chain joins TRBV5-1 to TRBJ2-7; unclear D gene. V was clipped by 3 bases and J by 6 bases, with 10 bases between them. The germline CDR1 and CDR2 sequences are SGHRS and YFSETQ. The CDR3 spans 12 residues. The CDR3 loop reads CASSSPPGEQYF. As DNA, the CDR3 is TGCGCCAGCAGCTCACCCCCCGGCGAGCAGTACTTC.

This clonotype appeared a few times. The chain carries TRBV18 and TRBJ1-1, with D unclear. CDR1 is KGHSH and CDR2 is LQKENI in the germline V gene. Trimming removed 0 bases at V and 1 base at J, with 12 bases between. The CDR3 runs to 16 residues. The CDR3 DNA reads as TGTGCCAGCTCACCACCCTCTCCGGGGTGGAACACTGAAGCTTTCTTT. Translation: CASSPPSPGWNTEAFF.

The V and J genes are TRBV10-3 and TRBJ2-5, with 7 bases matching TRBD1. Germline V gene data show CDR1 as ENHRY and CDR2 as SYGVKD. With 5 bases clipped from V and 5 bases from J, the junction kept 11 bases outside the gene matches. The CDR3 loop spans 15 amino acids. The CDR3 region is CAISRRQGTGETQYF. The CDR3 DNA reads as TGTGCCATCAGTCGAAGACAGGGCACAGGGGAGACCCAGTACTTC.

This clonotype turned up a few times. The junction does not match germline at one end; this may be a read error. CDR3 sequence (DNA): TGTGCCAGCAGTGATACAGGGGGCGACACCCCCGGGCGGTTT. It yields the protein CASSDTGGDTPGRF. The chain combines TRBV9 with TRBJ1-1; 9 bases match TRBD1. CDR1 and CDR2 from the germline V gene are SGDLS and YYNGEE. CDR3 length equals 14 residues.

V gene TRBV11-3 combines with J gene TRBJ2-7, with D possibly matching TRBD1 (6 bases). The CDR3 is made up of 14 amino acids. V was shortened by 2 bases and J by 3 bases, with 11 bases between the two germline ends. CDR1 and CDR2 from the germline V gene are SGHNT and YENEEA. In DNA, the CDR3 is TGTGCCAGCAGCTTAAACAGGGACCACTACGAGCAGTACTTC. It codes for CASSLNRDHYEQYF.

This clonotype was counted between two and nine times. The chain is built from TRBV28 and TRBJ2-5; TRBD2 might be the D (7 bases). The CDR3 consists of 16 residues. From germline, CDR1 is MDHEN and CDR2 SYDVKM. Trimming removed 2 bases at V and 1 base at J, with 14 bases between. The CDR3 sequence: CASSLGGAALQETQYF. The CDR3 DNA follows: TGTGCCAGCAGTTTAGGGGGGGCAGCCCTCCAAGAGACCCAGTACTTC.

V is TRBV29-1 and J is TRBJ1-6; D remains unclear. This CDR3 is 13 amino acids long. With 7 bases removed from V and 9 bases from J, the gap between germline ends came to 16 bases. CDR1 SQVTM and CDR2 ANQGSEA come from the germline V gene. The CDR3 sequence is CSAPGGLSSPLHF. Here the CDR3 DNA reads TGCAGCGCCCCAGGAGGGCTGAGTTCACCCCTCCACTTT.

The chain uses TRBV12-3 or TRBV12-4 and TRBJ1-1; D possibly corresponds to TRBD1 (5 bases). This CDR3 comprises 15 residues. V gave up 3 bases and J gave up 0 bases, with 11 bases separating them. CDR3 amino acids: CASSLVQALNTEAFF. The CDR3 coding sequence is TGTGCCAGCAGTTTGGTACAGGCTTTGAACACTGAAGCTTTCTTT.

The chain carries TRBV3-1 and TRBJ2-7; 9 nucleotides match TRBD2. Unmatched junction bases numbered 10, after V lost 3 bases and J lost 4 bases. Germline assignment: CDR1 LGHDT and CDR2 YNNKEL (reference sequence). This CDR3 region has 16 residues. CDR3 loop: CASSHSGSGSRYEQYF. DNA of the CDR3: TGTGCCAGCAGCCATAGCGGGAGTGGGTCGAGATACGAGCAGTACTTC.

The chain recombines TRBV28 with TRBJ2-7; TRBD2 agrees at 10 bases. This CDR3 contains 15 residues. Per germline, CDR1 MDHEN and CDR2 SYDVKM. Germline trimming cut 4 bases from V and 5 bases from J; bases unmatched to any gene: 8. As DNA, the CDR3 is TGTGCCAGCAGTTCCCCGGGACTAGCGCTCCACGAGCAGTACTTC. This translates into CASSSPGLALHEQYF.

The chain uses TRBV10-3 and TRBJ1-3; possible D gene TRBD1, 5 bases. The CDR3 is 15 amino acids. CDR1 and CDR2 from the germline V gene are ENHRY and SYGVKD. The ends were cut back, 5 bases at V and 0 bases at J, with 11 bases in the middle. CDR3 sequence reads: CAISKGSDSGNTIYF. CDR3 in DNA: TGTGCCATCAGTAAGGGGTCTGACTCTGGAAACACCATATATTTT.

This CDR3 is CASSLGTPAEQFF. The CDR3 DNA reads TGTGCCAGCAGTCTAGGGACTCCCGCTGAGCAGTTCTTC. The chain joins TRBV28 to TRBJ2-1; D possibly corresponds to TRBD2 (6 bases). V shed 5 bases and J shed 9 bases, with 14 bases lying between them. Germline V lookup: CDR1 MDHEN, CDR2 SYDVKM. The CDR3 has 13 amino acids. The full variable domain, in which reference TRBV28 and TRBJ2-1 provide the parts outside the CDR3, is DVKVTQSSRYLVKRTGEKVFLECVQDMDHENMFWYRQDPGLGLRLIYFSYDVKMKEKGDIPEGYSVSREKKERFSLILESASTNQTSMYLCASSLGTPAEQFFGPGTRLTVL.